The 17 T cell receptor beta chains below all came from one sample that was sequenced in a study of blood T cells in healthy people across ages. A second about 6 to 12 cycle PCR used barcoded and J-beta primers. MiXCR was run by TCRdb on the 5' RACE reads, yielding one entry per CDR3 protein. The table has some 750,000 distinct CDR3 sequences, approximately 21% seen once. The sample comprised blood. The receptor set was obtained from a man between 65 and 80 years old in good health.

The V gene is TRBV5-1, the J gene TRBJ2-1; 7 nucleotides match TRBD1. Germline V gives CDR1 SGHRS, CDR2 YFSETQ. After removal of 4 bases from V and 2 bases from J, the junction contained 12 bases not matched to a gene. The CDR3 covers 17 residues. This chain's CDR3 is CASSTTGAPETYNEQFF. Here the CDR3 DNA reads TGCGCCAGCAGCACCACAGGGGCCCCGGAGACCTACAATGAGCAGTTCTTC.

This clonotype was counted a few times. The rearrangement links TRBV29-1 to TRBJ1-1, with D maybe TRBD1 (5 bases). CDR1 is SQVTM and CDR2 is ANQGSEA in the germline V gene. This CDR3 is built from 14 residues. Trimming removed 4 bases at V and 0 bases at J, with 12 bases between. The CDR3: CSVVEGTMNTEAFF. Here the CDR3 DNA reads TGCAGCGTTGTGGAGGGGACCATGAACACTGAAGCTTTCTTT.

This clonotype was recorded at least ten times. The chain employs TRBV7-6 and TRBJ1-4, with 7 bases aligning to TRBD1. The CDR3 spans 14 residues. Germline V gene data show CDR1 as SGHVS and CDR2 as FNYEAQ. The trim removed 5 bases at V and 5 bases at J, leaving 5 bases unmatched. CDR3 sequence: CASSRGTANEKLFF. The DNA for the CDR3 is TGTGCCAGCAGCCGCGGGACAGCAAATGAAAAACTGTTTTTT. The full variable domain, rest sourced from reference TRBV7-6 and TRBJ1-4, is GAGVSQSPRYKVTKRGQDVALRCDPISGHVSLYWYRQALGQGPEFLTYFNYEAQQDKSGLPNDRFSAERPEGSISTLTIQRTEQRDSAMYRCASSRGTANEKLFFGSGTQLSVL.

The rearrangement joins TRBV6-6 to TRBJ2-3, with 11 bases that match TRBD1. With V trimmed by 6 bases and J by 1 base, 6 bases remained unmatched. CDR1 MNHNY and CDR2 SVGAGI come from the germline V gene (reference sequence). CDR3 length: 16 residues. The CDR3 here is CASRPGTGGRTDTQYF. In nucleotides, the CDR3 is TGTGCCAGCAGACCCGGGACAGGGGGGCGCACAGATACGCAGTATTTT.

This clonotype was seen more than once but under ten times. This rearrangement joins TRBV12-3 or TRBV12-4 to TRBJ2-1, with TRBD1 identical over 8 bases. The CDR3 is 12 residues long. With 7 bases clipped from V and 7 bases from J, the junction kept 3 bases outside the gene matches. DNA of the CDR3: TGTGCCAGCACAGGGGGCATTAATGAGCAGTTCTTC. Protein sequence: CASTGGINEQFF.

V and J are TRBV5-1 and TRBJ1-2; no reliable D call. Germline-derived CDR1 and CDR2 are SGHRS and YFSETQ. The length of the CDR3 is 15 residues. The ends were cut back, 1 base at V and 0 bases at J, with 10 bases in the middle. The CDR3 region is CASSLSSASNYGYTF. Here the CDR3 DNA reads TGCGCCAGCAGCTTGTCGTCGGCTTCTAACTATGGCTACACCTTC.

The table lists this clonotype with a count of one. The chain joins TRBV29-1 to TRBJ1-1, with a possible D match to TRBD1 (5 bases). Trimming left V 7 bases short and J 4 bases short, with 13 bases between. Germline V gene lookup returns CDR1 SQVTM and CDR2 ANQGSEA. The CDR3 has 12 residues. As DNA, the CDR3 is TGCAGCGCCGCACGCGGGGCCACTGAAGCTTTCTTT. It encodes CSAARGATEAFF.

This clonotype was seen only a few times. The chain is built from TRBV4-1 and TRBJ2-3; TRBD2 agrees at 12 bases. Unmatched junction bases numbered 11, after V lost 3 bases and J lost 1 base. Germline CDR1 MGHRA, CDR2 YSYEKL. The CDR3 runs 19 residues. CDR3 protein: CASSHRLAGELLGTDTQYF. In nucleotides, the CDR3 is TGCGCCAGCAGCCACCGACTAGCGGGAGAACTTCTAGGCACAGATACGCAGTATTTT.

This clonotype was picked up a small number of times. This chain links TRBV5-6 with TRBJ2-1; TRBD2 might be the D (5 bases). The V end was cut by 4 bases, the J end by 12 bases, with 17 bases between. The CDR3 has 13 amino acids. Germline CDR1 and CDR2: SGHDT and YYEEEE. The CDR3 sequence: CASSQDLRAGQFF. CDR3 bases: TGTGCCAGCAGCCAGGACCTACGTGCGGGGCAGTTCTTC.

V and J are TRBV5-6 and TRBJ1-3; no clear D gene. V lost 3 bases and J lost 4, with 8 bases in between. The germline gives CDR1 SGHDT, CDR2 YYEEEE. CDR3 length equals 13 residues. CDR3 coding DNA: TGTGCCAGCAGCTCTCTTAGGGGAAACACCATATATTTT. Amino acid sequence: CASSSLRGNTIYF.

Only a few counts were recorded for this clonotype. The V call is TRBV12-3 or TRBV12-4, the J call TRBJ2-3; TRBD2 might be the D (5 bases). V was clipped by 3 bases and J by 4 bases, with 14 bases between them. The CDR3 consists of 15 residues. CDR3 sequence (DNA): TGTGCCAGCAGTTTCGGCTATACGCGGGCAGATACGCAGTATTTT. It specifies CASSFGYTRADTQYF.

V is TRBV7-9 and J is TRBJ2-1, with a weak D call TRBD2 (6 bases). Deletions cut 5 bases from V and 6 bases from J, with 17 bases between. The germline V gene has CDR1 SEHNR and CDR2 FQNEAQ (reference sequence). The CDR3 consists of 15 residues. The CDR3 spells CASSRFGGLVNEQFF. CDR3 nucleotide sequence: TGTGCCAGCAGCCGCTTCGGGGGACTTGTCAATGAGCAGTTCTTC.

This chain links TRBV10-3 with TRBJ2-7; maybe TRBD2 (6 bases). The V end was cut by 6 bases, the J end by 4 bases, with 13 bases between. Germline-derived CDR1 and CDR2 are ENHRY and SYGVKD. This CDR3 has 13 amino acids. CDR3 sequence: CAISPGEPYEQYV. The CDR3 nucleotides are TGTGCCATCAGCCCGGGGGAGCCTTACGAGCAGTACGTC.

V and J are TRBV5-1 and TRBJ2-2; 11 bases fit TRBD2. V was pared by 4 bases and J by 0 bases, with 5 bases of the junction left unmatched. This CDR3 is 17 amino acids long. CDR1 and CDR2 (germline): SGHRS, YFSETQ. The CDR3 here is CASSIIAGGPNTGELFF. The CDR3 DNA reads TGCGCCAGCAGCATAATAGCGGGGGGGCCGAACACCGGGGAGCTGTTTTTT.

This sequence joins TRBV27 and TRBJ2-3; unclear D gene. Trimming removed 7 bases at V and 2 bases at J, with 13 bases between. Per the germline V gene, CDR1 is MNHEY and CDR2 is SMNVEV (reference sequence). This CDR3 comprises 14 residues. The CDR3 here is CASTASMTTDTQYF. The CDR3 DNA reads TGTGCCAGCACCGCCTCCATGACCACAGATACGCAGTATTTT.

This clonotype was observed a handful of times. This chain joins TRBV7-9 and TRBJ1-4; D unclear. Germline CDR1 SEHNR, CDR2 FQNEAQ (reference sequence). The CDR3 totals 14 residues. V was cut by 5 bases and J by 4 bases, with 11 bases left in between. The CDR3 here is CASSRREDNEKLFF. The CDR3 DNA is TGTGCCAGCAGCCGTCGGGAGGATAATGAAAAACTGTTTTTT.

The chain employs TRBV29-1 and TRBJ1-1, with D perhaps matching TRBD1 (6 bases). Per germline, CDR1 SQVTM and CDR2 ANQGSEA. The CDR3 length is 12 residues. V was cut by 7 bases and J by 3 bases, with 12 bases left in between. CDR3 in DNA: TGCAGCGCGGGAGGGGGGGACACTGAAGCTTTCTTT. Its protein is CSAGGGDTEAFF. Combining the CDR3 with reference TRBV29-1 and TRBJ1-1 gives the whole variable domain SAVISQKPSRDICQRGTSLTIQCQVDSQVTMMFWYRQQPGQSLTLIATANQGSEATYESGFVIDKFPISRPNLTFSTLTVSNMSPEDSSIYLCSAGGGDTEAFFGQGTRLTVV.